One and the same sample provided the 26 T cell receptor beta chains below, sequenced in a study of T cells in Graves' hyperthyroidism and ophthalmopathy. Amplification of TCR beta CDR3 regions used RNA as the template. TCR CDR3 regions were first amplified by RT-PCR with HTBI primers. TCRdb used MiXCR to reprocess the multiplex PCR reads, holding one entry per CDR3 protein. The sample lists approximately 420,000 distinct CDR3 sequences; roughly 13% were seen once. Sample: blood. These receptors were obtained from a woman under 30 with Graves' hyperthyroidism.

This clonotype was counted only a few times. This chain uses TRBV20-1 with TRBJ2-3; 9 nucleotides line up with TRBD2. J was trimmed by 2 bases and V by 3 bases; bases with no gene match: 12. The CDR3 consists of 17 residues. CDR1 and CDR2 from the germline V gene are DFQATT and SNEGSKA (reference sequence). DNA for the CDR3: TGCAGTGCTAGGGCGGGACGAGCGGGGGGATACACAGATACGCAGTATTTT. This encodes CSARAGRAGGYTDTQYF.

This clonotype was seen repeatedly, ten times or more. This chain connects TRBV27 to TRBJ2-3; D ambiguous. The CDR3 extends over 16 amino acids. Trimming removed 0 bases from V and 1 base from J, with 11 bases in between. The germline CDR1 and CDR2 sequences are MNHEY and SMNVEV (reference sequence). Here the CDR3 DNA reads TGTGCCAGCAGTTTATCGCCAGGTCGGGGCACAGATACGCAGTATTTT. Its translation: CASSLSPGRGTDTQYF.

The V gene is TRBV7-2, the J gene TRBJ2-1; D may be TRBD2 (6 bases). Germline loops: CDR1 SGHTA, CDR2 FQGNSA. The germline V and J ends were trimmed by 2 bases and 8 bases, with 10 bases remaining between them. The CDR3 is made up of 13 amino acids. The CDR3 coding sequence is TGTGCCAGCAGCTTACGGGAGTATCATGAGCAGTTCTTC. Translating gives CASSLREYHEQFF.

About this clonotype: A much bigger clone sits one base away, suggesting this may be a read error. The chain links TRBV7-9 to TRBJ2-5; the match to TRBD2 covers 7 bases. This CDR3 has 16 residues. CDR1 SEHNR and CDR2 FQNEAQ come from the germline V gene (reference sequence). CDR3 nucleotide sequence: TGTGCCAGCAGCGCCCCCCTGCGGGAGTCCCAAGAGACCCCGTACTTC. This sequence encodes CASSAPLRESQETPYF. Full variable domain (missing parts from reference TRBV7-9 and TRBJ2-5): DTGVSQNPRHKITKRGQNVTFRCDPISEHNRLYWYRQTLGQGPEFLTYFQNEAQLEKSRLLSDRFSAERPKGSFSTLEIQRTEQGDSAMYLCASSAPLRESQETPYFGPGTRLLVL.

This clonotype showed up many times. This chain links TRBV27 with TRBJ2-7, with 7 bases identical to TRBD2. This CDR3 comprises 16 residues. The J segment lost 6 bases and the V segment lost 3 bases, leaving 14 bases of the junction unmatched. CDR1 MNHEY and CDR2 SMNVEV come from the germline V gene (reference sequence). CDR3: CASSFSTPRSGGEQYF. As DNA, the CDR3 is TGTGCCAGCAGTTTTTCAACCCCCCGATCGGGGGGCGAGCAGTACTTC.

This chain connects TRBV19 to TRBJ2-1, with D perhaps TRBD1 or TRBD2 (6 bases each). From germline, CDR1 is LNHDA and CDR2 SQIVND (reference sequence). V lost 9 bases to trimming and J lost 1 base, with 19 bases between them. The CDR3 contains 16 residues. CDR3 nucleotides: TGTGCCAGCAAAATTGAAGGGGGGAGGTCCTACAATGAGCAGTTCTTC. It specifies CASKIEGGRSYNEQFF.

This clonotype was observed at least ten times. The rearrangement links TRBV28 to TRBJ1-5; 7 nucleotides match TRBD1. There are 15 residues in the CDR3. The V segment lost 7 bases and the J segment 2 bases; nucleotides outside the gene matches: 8. Germline V CDR1 and CDR2: MDHEN, SYDVKM. CDR3 sequence (DNA): TGTGCCAGCACCCATGGGCAGGGGGGCAATCAGCCCCAGCATTTT. Translating it yields CASTHGQGGNQPQHF. Full variable domain (missing parts from reference TRBV28 and TRBJ1-5): DVKVTQSSRYLVKRTGEKVFLECVQDMDHENMFWYRQDPGLGLRLIYFSYDVKMKEKGDIPEGYSVSREKKERFSLILESASTNQTSMYLCASTHGQGGNQPQHFGDGTRLSIL.

This clonotype was counted many times. This chain uses TRBV28 with TRBJ1-1, with 9 bases matching TRBD1. This CDR3 has 13 residues. The V gene end was trimmed by 8 bases and the J gene end by 1 base; junction bases not matched to a gene: 2. Germline assignment: CDR1 MDHEN and CDR2 SYDVKM. CDR3 DNA sequence: TGTGCCAGCGGGGACAGGGCGAACACTGAAGCTTTCTTT. It encodes CASGDRANTEAFF.

This clonotype was seen at least ten times. V usage is TRBV20-1 and J usage is TRBJ2-7; 12 bases line up with TRBD2. Per the germline V gene, CDR1 is DFQATT and CDR2 is SNEGSKA (reference sequence). The CDR3 extends over 13 amino acids. After removal of 5 bases from V and 7 bases from J, the junction contained 6 bases not matched to a gene. CDR3 bases: TGCAGTGCTGAGACTAGCGGGAGATGGGAGCAGTACTTC. Residues: CSAETSGRWEQYF.

The table lists this clonotype with a few counts. The V gene is TRBV15, the J gene TRBJ2-3; D not certain. This CDR3 has 16 residues. V lost 0 bases and J lost 6, with 16 bases in between. Germline V gene sequence: CDR1 LNHNV, CDR2 YYDKDF (reference sequence). CDR3 nucleotides: TGTGCCACCAGCAGAGATCGTGGAAAAGTTCGCGATACGCAGTATTTT. It specifies CATSRDRGKVRDTQYF.

As concerns this clonotype: At one end, the junction sequence differs from germline, possibly due to a read error. The J gene is TRBJ1-3, the V gene TRBV29-1; 9 nucleotides match TRBD1. Germline-derived CDR1 and CDR2 are SQVTM and ANQGSEA. This CDR3 is built from 14 residues. The CDR3, as DNA: TGCAGCGTTGGGGACAGGGCTACTGGAAACGCCATATATTTT. Encoded protein: CSVGDRATGNAIYF.

This clonotype has ten or more counts. This chain links TRBV3-1 with TRBJ1-2; D gene unclear. CDR1 is LGHDT and CDR2 is YNNKEL in the germline V gene (reference sequence). The CDR3 spans 11 residues. V dropped 5 bases and J dropped 8 bases, with 9 bases sitting between them. CDR3 nucleotide sequence: TGTGCCAGCAGCACGATGTACGGCTACACCTTC. It yields the protein CASSTMYGYTF.

About this clonotype: This may come from a read error, since a much larger clone is one base off. The rearrangement links TRBV6-2 or TRBV6-3 to TRBJ2-3; D unclear. V was shortened by 2 bases and J by 3 bases, with 15 bases between the two germline ends. CDR3 length: 16 amino acids. CDR1 MNHEY and CDR2 SVGEGT come from the germline V gene. The DNA of the CDR3 is TGTGCCAGCAGTTACGACCATTCGACCAGGACAGATACGCAGTATTTT. This codes for CASSYDHSTRTDTQYF.

In this sample, this clonotype turned up a few times. The rearrangement joins TRBV7-9 to TRBJ2-1, with 11 bases identical to TRBD1. The length of the CDR3 is 17 residues. V trimming: 3 bases; J trimming: 8 bases; junction bases outside the gene matches: 12. Germline CDR1 and CDR2: SEHNR and FQNEAQ (reference sequence). CDR3 DNA sequence: TGTGCCAGCAGCTTCGTTCCCCTGGACAGGGGGCGATATGAGCAGTTCTTC. Amino acid sequence: CASSFVPLDRGRYEQFF.

This clonotype was seen only a few times. The CDR3 region is CASSLIPADNEQFF. The CDR3 region has the DNA TGTGCCAGCAGCTTAATCCCAGCAGACAATGAGCAGTTCTTC. V usage is TRBV11-2 and J usage is TRBJ2-1; no reliable D call. CDR1 is SGHAT, CDR2 FQNNGV, per germline. This CDR3 has 14 residues. Trimming took off 2 bases at V and 5 bases at J, with 10 bases between the two ends.

V usage is TRBV28 and J usage is TRBJ2-1; TRBD2 agrees at 12 bases. Judging by the DNA end, TRBJ2-7 fits better; the J call may be wrong. There are 16 residues in the CDR3. Germline CDR1 and CDR2: MDHEN and SYDVKM. The CDR3 here is CASSLASGREYNEQYF. The CDR3, as DNA: TGTGCCAGCAGTCTAGCTAGCGGGAGGGAGTACAATGAGCAGTACTTC.

This clonotype came up many times. CDR3 DNA sequence: TGTGCCTGGACGGGTGTACAGCAGAACACTGAAGCTTTCTTT. Its translation: CAWTGVQQNTEAFF. The rearrangement joins TRBV30 to TRBJ1-1, with D uncertain. The CDR3 runs to 14 residues. The V and J ends lost 4 bases and 1 base respectively, with 13 bases between them. Germline assignment: CDR1 GTSNPN and CDR2 SVGIG (reference sequence).

This chain joins TRBV5-1 and TRBJ2-3; possible D gene TRBD1, 5 bases. Trimming cost V 1 base and J 5 bases, with 14 bases left between them. The CDR3 sequence is 15 residues long. Germline loops: CDR1 SGHRS, CDR2 YFSETQ. Here the CDR3 reads CASSLFGAVGDTQYF. CDR3 DNA sequence: TGCGCCAGCAGCTTGTTTGGGGCGGTCGGAGATACGCAGTATTTT.

This clonotype was recorded at least ten times. The rearrangement links TRBV28 to TRBJ2-1; 9 bases map to TRBD2. V lost 3 bases, J lost 4 bases, and 7 bases stayed unmatched. CDR1 and CDR2 (germline): MDHEN, SYDVKM. The CDR3 has 16 amino acids. The CDR3 sequence is CASSFPGGLAYNEQFF. CDR3 bases: TGTGCCAGCAGTTTTCCCGGGGGACTAGCTTACAATGAGCAGTTCTTC.

To note about this clonotype: Given a much more abundant clone one base away, this may be a read error. The chain uses TRBV5-6 and TRBJ1-5; D is uncertain. Trimming cost V 0 bases and J 11 bases, with 18 bases left between them. Germline CDR1 SGHDT, CDR2 YYEEEE. This CDR3 contains 15 residues. The CDR3 is CASSLARLGISSQHF. In nucleotides, the CDR3 is TGTGCCAGCAGCTTGGCCAGGTTGGGGATAAGTTCCCAGCATTTT. Drawing the rest from reference TRBV5-6 and TRBJ1-5, the complete variable domain is DAGVTQSPTHLIKTRGQQVTLRCSPKSGHDTVSWYQQALGQGPQFIFQYYEEEERQRGNFPDRFSGHQFPNYSSELNVNALLLGDSALYLCASSLARLGISSQHFGDGTRLSIL.

This clonotype showed up just a few times. V usage is TRBV3-1 and J usage is TRBJ2-7, with D unresolved. The germline gives CDR1 LGHDT, CDR2 YNNKEL (reference sequence). The CDR3 extends over 11 amino acids. V lost 0 bases and J lost 6, with 3 bases in between. CDR3 protein: CASSQDREQYF. CDR3 in DNA: TGTGCCAGCAGCCAAGATCGCGAGCAGTACTTC.

The chain joins TRBV28 to TRBJ1-4; 7 bases are shared with TRBD1. V trimming: 4 bases; J trimming: 5 bases; junction bases outside the gene matches: 7. The CDR3 consists of 15 residues. Germline CDR1 reads MDHEN; CDR2 reads SYDVKM. The CDR3 DNA reads TGTGCCAGCAGTTCGGGGACAGCGCCGAATGAAAAACTGTTTTTT. Its translation is CASSSGTAPNEKLFF.

This clonotype was seen at least ten times. This chain uses TRBV11-3 with TRBJ1-1; TRBD1 aligns across 7 bases. CDR1 is SGHNT and CDR2 is YENEEA in the germline V gene. V shed 5 bases and J 1 base; nucleotides not matched to a gene: 7. The CDR3 loop spans 15 amino acids. The CDR3 sequence is CASSRGGTANTEAFF. In DNA, the CDR3 is TGTGCCAGCAGCCGGGGGGGGACAGCGAACACTGAAGCTTTCTTT.

The rearrangement links TRBV4-1 to TRBJ2-3; the match to TRBD2 covers 14 bases. The CDR3 covers 18 residues. Germline CDR1 and CDR2: MGHRA and YSYEKL. Losses at the gene ends were 1 base for V and 5 bases for J; bases not matched to a gene: 8. The CDR3 DNA sequence: TGCGCCAGCAGCCAAGGCCCGGGACTAGCGGGAGATCTAGATACGCAGTATTTT. Protein product: CASSQGPGLAGDLDTQYF.

This chain links TRBV28 with TRBJ2-6, with TRBD1 matching over 10 bases. V dropped 7 bases and J dropped 6; count of bases not matched to a gene: 12. Germline V gene sequence: CDR1 MDHEN, CDR2 SYDVKM. The CDR3 is made up of 17 amino acids. CDR3 in amino acids: CASNPGTGAVLANVLTF. The CDR3, as DNA: TGTGCCAGCAACCCCGGGACAGGGGCTGTCCTGGCCAACGTCCTGACTTTC.

Many counts were recorded for this clonotype. The rearrangement uses TRBV6-1 and TRBJ1-5; D possibly corresponds to TRBD1 (5 bases). CDR1 is MNHNS and CDR2 is SASEGT in the germline V gene. V lost 1 base, J lost 7 bases, and 8 bases lay in between. CDR3 length: 13 amino acids. The CDR3 DNA is TGTGCCAGCAGTGAAGGAAGGGGCCAGCCCCAGCATTTT. As protein: CASSEGRGQPQHF.